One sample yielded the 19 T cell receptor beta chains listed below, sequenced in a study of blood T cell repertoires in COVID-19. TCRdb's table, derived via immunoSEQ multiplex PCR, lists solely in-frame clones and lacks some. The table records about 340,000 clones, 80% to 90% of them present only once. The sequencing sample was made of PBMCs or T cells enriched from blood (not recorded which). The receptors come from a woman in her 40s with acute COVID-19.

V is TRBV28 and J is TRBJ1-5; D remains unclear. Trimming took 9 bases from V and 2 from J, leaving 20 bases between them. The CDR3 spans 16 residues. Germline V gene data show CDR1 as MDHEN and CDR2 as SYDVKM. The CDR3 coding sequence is TGTGCCAGTGATAGCGGATTTTCGTTAGGCAATCAGCCCCAGCATTTT. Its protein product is CASDSGFSLGNQPQHF.

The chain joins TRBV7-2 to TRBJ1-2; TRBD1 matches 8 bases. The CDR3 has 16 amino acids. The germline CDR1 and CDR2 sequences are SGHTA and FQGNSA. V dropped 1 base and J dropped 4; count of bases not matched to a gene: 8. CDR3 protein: CASSLEVAGGSYGYTF. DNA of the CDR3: TGTGCCAGCAGCTTAGAGGTGGCAGGGGGCAGCTATGGCTACACCTTC.

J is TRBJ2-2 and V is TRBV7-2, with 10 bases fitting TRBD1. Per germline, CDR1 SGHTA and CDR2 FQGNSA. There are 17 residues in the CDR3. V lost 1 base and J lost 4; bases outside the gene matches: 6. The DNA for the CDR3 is TGTGCCAGCAGCTTAGAGAGACAGGGGGCGGGCACCGGGGAGCTGTTTTTT. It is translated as CASSLERQGAGTGELFF.

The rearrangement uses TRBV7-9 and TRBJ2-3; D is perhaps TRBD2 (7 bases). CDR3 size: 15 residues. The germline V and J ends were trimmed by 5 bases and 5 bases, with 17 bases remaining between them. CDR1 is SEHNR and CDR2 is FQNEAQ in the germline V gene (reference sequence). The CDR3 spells CASSAPRGAGDTQYF. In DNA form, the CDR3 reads TGTGCCAGCAGCGCGCCCCGGGGGGCCGGAGATACGCAGTATTTT.

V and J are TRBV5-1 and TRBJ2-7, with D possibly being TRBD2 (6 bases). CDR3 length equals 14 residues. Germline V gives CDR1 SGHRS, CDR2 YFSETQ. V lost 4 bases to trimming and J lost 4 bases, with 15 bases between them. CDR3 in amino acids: CASSPLTSQYEQYF. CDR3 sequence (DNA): TGCGCCAGCAGCCCACTGACTAGTCAGTACGAGCAGTACTTC.

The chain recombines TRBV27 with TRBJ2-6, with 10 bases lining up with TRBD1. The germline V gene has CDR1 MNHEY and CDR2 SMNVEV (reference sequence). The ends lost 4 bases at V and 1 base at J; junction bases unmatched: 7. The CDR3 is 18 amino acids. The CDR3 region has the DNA TGTGCCAGCAGTTCGGACAGGGGGATTCCTTCTGGGGCCAACGTCCTGACTTTC. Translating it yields CASSSDRGIPSGANVLTF. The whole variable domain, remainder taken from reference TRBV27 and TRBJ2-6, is EAQVTQNPRYLITVTGKKLTVTCSQNMNHEYMSWYRQDPGLGLRQIYYSMNVEVTDKGDVPEGYKVSRKEKRNFPLILESPSPNQTSLYFCASSSDRGIPSGANVLTFGAGSRLTVL.

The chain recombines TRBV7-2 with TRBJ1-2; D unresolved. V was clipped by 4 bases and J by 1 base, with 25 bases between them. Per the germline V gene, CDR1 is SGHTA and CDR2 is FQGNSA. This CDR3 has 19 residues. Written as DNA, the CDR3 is TGTGCCAGCAGCTCAGATGGATTCCGGGGTCTAAGGAGTAACTATGGCTACACCTTC. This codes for CASSSDGFRGLRSNYGYTF.

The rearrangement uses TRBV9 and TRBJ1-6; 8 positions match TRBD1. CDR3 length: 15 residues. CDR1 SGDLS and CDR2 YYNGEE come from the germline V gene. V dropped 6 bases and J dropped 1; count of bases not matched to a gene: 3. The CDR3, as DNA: TGTGCCAGCAACCAGGGGGCATCCTATAATTCACCCCTCCACTTT. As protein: CASNQGASYNSPLHF.

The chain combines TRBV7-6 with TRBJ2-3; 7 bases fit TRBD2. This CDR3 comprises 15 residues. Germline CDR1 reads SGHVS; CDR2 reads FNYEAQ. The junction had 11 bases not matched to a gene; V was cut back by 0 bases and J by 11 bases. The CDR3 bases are TGTGCCAGCAGCTTAGCGGGTCAAATGAGCGGGGAGCAGTATTTT. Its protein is CASSLAGQMSGEQYF.

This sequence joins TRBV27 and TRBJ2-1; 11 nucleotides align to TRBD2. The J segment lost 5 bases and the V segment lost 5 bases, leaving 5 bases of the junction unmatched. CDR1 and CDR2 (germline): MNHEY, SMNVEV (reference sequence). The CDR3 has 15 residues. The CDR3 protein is CASSPGTSGNNEQFF. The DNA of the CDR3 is TGTGCCAGCAGTCCCGGGACTAGCGGAAACAATGAGCAGTTCTTC.

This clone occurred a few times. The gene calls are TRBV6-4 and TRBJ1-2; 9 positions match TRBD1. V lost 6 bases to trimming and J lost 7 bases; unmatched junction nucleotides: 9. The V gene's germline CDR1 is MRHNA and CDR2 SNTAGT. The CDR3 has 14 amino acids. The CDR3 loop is CASRGTGTSGGYTF. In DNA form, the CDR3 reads TGTGCCAGCAGGGGGACAGGGACGAGTGGTGGCTACACCTTC.

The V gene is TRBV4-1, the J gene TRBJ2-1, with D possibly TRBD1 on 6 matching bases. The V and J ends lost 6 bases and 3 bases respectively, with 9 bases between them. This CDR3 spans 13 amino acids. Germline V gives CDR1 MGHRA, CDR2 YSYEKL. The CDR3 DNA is TGCGCCAGCAGTGAGGGGGTCTACAATGAGCAGTTCTTC. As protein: CASSEGVYNEQFF.

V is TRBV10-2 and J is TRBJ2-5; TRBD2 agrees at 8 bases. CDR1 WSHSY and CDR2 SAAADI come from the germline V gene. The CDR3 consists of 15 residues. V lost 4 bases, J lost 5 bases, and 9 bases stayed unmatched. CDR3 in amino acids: CASSVAGISSETQYF. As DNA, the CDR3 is TGCGCCAGCAGTGTAGCGGGGATCTCGTCCGAGACCCAGTACTTC.

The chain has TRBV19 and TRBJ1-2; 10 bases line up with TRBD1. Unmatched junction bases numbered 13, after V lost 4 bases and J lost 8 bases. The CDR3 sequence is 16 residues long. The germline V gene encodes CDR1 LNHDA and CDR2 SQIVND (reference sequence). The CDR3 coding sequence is TGTGCCAGTAGTACGACAGGGGGCGTGCAGGGTGGAGGCTACACCTTC. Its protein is CASSTTGGVQGGGYTF.

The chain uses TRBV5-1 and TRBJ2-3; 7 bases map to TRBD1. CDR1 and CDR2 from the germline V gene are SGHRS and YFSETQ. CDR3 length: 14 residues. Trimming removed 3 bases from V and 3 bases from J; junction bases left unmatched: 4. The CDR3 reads CASSSQTGTDTQYF. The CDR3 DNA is TGCGCCAGCAGCTCCCAGACAGGGACAGATACGCAGTATTTT.

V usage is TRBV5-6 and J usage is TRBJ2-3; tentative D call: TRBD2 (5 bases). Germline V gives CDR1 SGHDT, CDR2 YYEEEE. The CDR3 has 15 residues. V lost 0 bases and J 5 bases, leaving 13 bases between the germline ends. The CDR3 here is CASSLGFLARDTQYF. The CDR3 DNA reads TGTGCCAGCAGCTTGGGATTCCTAGCTAGAGATACGCAGTATTTT.

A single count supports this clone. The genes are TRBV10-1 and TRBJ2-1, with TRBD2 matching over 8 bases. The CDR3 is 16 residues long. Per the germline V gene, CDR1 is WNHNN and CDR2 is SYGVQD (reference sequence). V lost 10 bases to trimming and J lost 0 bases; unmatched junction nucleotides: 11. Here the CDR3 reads CATGPRAGGSYNEQFF. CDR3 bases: TGCGCCACCGGACCCCGGGCGGGGGGCTCCTACAATGAGCAGTTCTTC.

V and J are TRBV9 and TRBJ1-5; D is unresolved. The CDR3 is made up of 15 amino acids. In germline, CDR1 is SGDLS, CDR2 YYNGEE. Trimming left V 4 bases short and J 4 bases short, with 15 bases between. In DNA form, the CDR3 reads TGTGCCAGCAGCCCAGATGGTTGGAGGAATCAGCCCCAGCATTTT. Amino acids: CASSPDGWRNQPQHF.

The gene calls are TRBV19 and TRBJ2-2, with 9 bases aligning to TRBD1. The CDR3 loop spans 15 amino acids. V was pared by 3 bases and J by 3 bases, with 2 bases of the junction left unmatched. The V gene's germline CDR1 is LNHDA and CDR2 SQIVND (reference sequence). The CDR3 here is CASSMGDRDTGELFF. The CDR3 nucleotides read TGTGCCAGTAGTATGGGGGACAGGGACACCGGGGAGCTGTTTTTT.